This T cell receptor beta chain was profiled in a study of T cells after posttransplantation cyclophosphamide (dated by TCRdb to 2016 to 2017). Regarding the complete study: The study tracked T cell repertoire reconstitution by TRB sequencing after myeloablative bone marrow transplantation using posttransplantation cyclophosphamide as GVHD prophylaxis. Antigen receptor sequencing was done on samples from about 40 PTCy-treated patients and from approximately 17 related bone marrow donors of those patients. Blood from all 35 or so PTCy patients with 1-year posttransplant specimens was subjected to TRB sequencing. TRB sequencing was also done on up to about 3 additional blood samples from 2 to 5.2 years after transplant in 3 patients, and on pretransplant blood from 4 patients. Because TRA and TRB clonality correlated tightly in about 10 samples, later TCR analyses were limited to TRB. Public TRB sequences were compared against a database of over 3,000 sequences linked to responses to pathogens, tumor antigens, self-antigens and alloantigens.

This clone was seen a single time. Its antigen is unknown. No clone much larger than this one lies a single base away; base qualities are absent. From the germline V gene, CDR1 is KGHSH and CDR2 is LQKENI. From cysteine to phenylalanine, the CDR3 is 13 amino acids long. Only the CDR3 part of the read is kept: 39 bases, read in frame from the first base. V and J are truncated by 3 bases and 6 bases respectively, leaving an intervening sequence of 12 bases. The PTCy-treated patients were drawn from a prospective, multi-institutional clinical trial. Peripheral blood and bone marrow mononuclear cells were isolated by Ficoll-Hypaque density centrifugation and were cryopreserved. Study-level results and caveats: Across 45 patients, recipient CMV seropositivity and CMV reactivation were highly associated with TRB clonality; PTCy diversity was similar to CNI/methotrexate controls. Donor-recipient similarity was low at 1-2 months but increased during the first year, and donor CD8+ memory clones often dominated later blood repertoires. The TRB repertoires of T cells infiltrating skin or GI tract showed only limited overlap with the TRB repertoires of T cells in blood.

Genomic DNA was the input for TRB sequencing, which was run either with the immunoSEQ assay at survey resolution or with the hsTCRB kit. In the paper's pipeline: The immunoSEQ software was used for initial read processing, and the LymphoSeq R package was used for repertoire analyses. Clonality was computed as 1 minus normalized Shannon entropy, and a Gini coefficient was also calculated for each TRB dataset. To infer phenotypes in unsorted samples, TRB sequences from sorted subsets of the recipient or donor were mapped onto the unsorted samples of the same recipient. Entries here come from immuneACCESS through TCRdb and include only in-frame sequences with V and J called. Some clones fail to appear in such tables; in the studies checked, an unresolved V gene covers under half of the shortfall, and the cause of the remainder is unknown. The DNA gave D and trimming, while V, J and clone size come from that table. This sample is represented by more than 50,000 clones; around 84% of them were singletons. Over 2.5% of the sample is taken by the ten largest.

This TCR derives from a man under 40 with a blood cancer, CMV-positive, and with a related stem cell donor. The receptor chain draws on TRBV18 and TRBJ2-7; there is no confident call for the D gene. The specimen sequenced was PBMCs. CDR3 loop: CASSPPSSTEQYF. The DNA sequence is given as TGTGCCAGCTCACCTCCGAGTAGCACCGAGCAGTACTTC.